This TCR beta chain was observed in a study of blood T cell repertoires in COVID-19. Study context: The United States, Italy and Spain supplied acute and convalescent COVID-19 samples. T cells, B-cell-depleted T cells, or PBMCs provided the cDNA or gDNA that served as material.

Original processing notes: Amplification from reference gene primers served as the basis for estimated nucleated cell counts. Produced via immunoSEQ multiplex PCR; TCRdb's table is partial and in-frame only. The V and J calls and the clone size are those of that table, but D and trimming were determined from the DNA. The table lists 200,000 or so clones, around four fifths of them singletons. As to this clone: Other DNA variants within this sample encode the same CDR3.

V dropped 1 base and J dropped 4 bases, with 13 bases sitting between them. The CDR3 is made up of 15 amino acids. Germline V CDR1 and CDR2: MDHEN, SYDVKM. The receptor was isolated from a human donor with acute or convalescent COVID-19. The donor label of this sample is uncertain. The specimen was peripheral blood. The chain combines TRBV28 with TRBJ1-1; D might be TRBD1 (5 bases). DNA for the CDR3: TGTGCCAGCAGTTTATTGGGGCAGGGTGGCACTGAAGCTTTCTTT. It specifies CASSLLGQGGTEAFF.